This T cell receptor beta chain was identified in a study of technical replicates of blood from several donors (dated 2017 in TCRdb). In regard to this clone: The antigen this receptor binds is unknown. Per-base qualities were not stored, and no clone one base away is much larger.

V is pruned by 9 bases and J by 5 bases, leaving 11 bases of the junction without a gene match. CDR3 length: 15 amino acids, cysteine to phenylalanine. Of the read, only the CDR3 DNA is kept; its 45 bases are in frame from base 1. CDR1 is given as SGHNT and CDR2 as YYREEE, both from the germline V gene (reference sequence). Preparation of the library involved the immunoSEQ multiplex PCR assay. Drawn from immuneACCESS, this table holds only the in-frame rearrangements with V and J called that TCRdb kept. Clones are partly lost; checked studies trace under half to an unresolved V gene and leave the rest unexplained. Counted in this sample were 55,000 to 60,000 clones; around 95% of them appeared once. 4.2% of the sample is held by the ten biggest clonotypes.

This chain is built from TRBV5-4 and TRBJ2-5; the junction holds 12 bases that match TRBD2. The source material was PBMCs. This TCR was recovered from a human donor in good health. Some clones in this sample may be carry-over from other donors' samples. The bases read TGTGCCACCTATGCTAGCGGGGGGGCACGGGAGACCCAGTACTTC. The translation is CATYASGGARETQYF.